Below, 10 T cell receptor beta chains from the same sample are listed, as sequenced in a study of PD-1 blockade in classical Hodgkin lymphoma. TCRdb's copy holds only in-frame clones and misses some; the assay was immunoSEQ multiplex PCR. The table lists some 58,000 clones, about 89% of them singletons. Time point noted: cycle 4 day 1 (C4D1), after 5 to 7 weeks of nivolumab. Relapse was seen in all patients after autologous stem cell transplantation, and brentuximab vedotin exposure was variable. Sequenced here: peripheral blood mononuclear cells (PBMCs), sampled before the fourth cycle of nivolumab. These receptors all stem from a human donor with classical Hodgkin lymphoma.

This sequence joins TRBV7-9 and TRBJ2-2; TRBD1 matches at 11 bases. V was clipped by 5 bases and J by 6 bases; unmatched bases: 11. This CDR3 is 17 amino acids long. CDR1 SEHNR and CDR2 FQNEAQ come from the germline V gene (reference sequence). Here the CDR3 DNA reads TGTGCCAGCAGCCCTGGTGGACAGGGGGCTCCCGCCGGGGAGCTGTTTTTT. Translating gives CASSPGGQGAPAGELFF.

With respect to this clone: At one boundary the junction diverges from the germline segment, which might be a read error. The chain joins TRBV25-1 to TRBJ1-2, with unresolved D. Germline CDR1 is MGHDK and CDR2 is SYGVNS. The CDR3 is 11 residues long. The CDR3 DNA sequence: TGTGCCAGCAGTGAAGCCCTCCGGACCCTCTTC. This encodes CASSEALRTLF.

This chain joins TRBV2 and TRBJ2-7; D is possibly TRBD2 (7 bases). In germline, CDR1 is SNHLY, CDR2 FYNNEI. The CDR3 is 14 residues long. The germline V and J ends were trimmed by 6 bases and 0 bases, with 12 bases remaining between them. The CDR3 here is CASSRGASSYEQYF. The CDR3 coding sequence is TGTGCCAGCAGCCGGGGGGCAAGCTCCTACGAGCAGTACTTC. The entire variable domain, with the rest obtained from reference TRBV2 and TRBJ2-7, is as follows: EPEVTQTPSHQVTQMGQEVILRCVPISNHLYFYWYRQILGQKVEFLVSFYNNEISEKSEIFDDQFSVERPDGSNFTLKIRSTKLEDSAMYFCASSRGASSYEQYFGPGTRLTVT.

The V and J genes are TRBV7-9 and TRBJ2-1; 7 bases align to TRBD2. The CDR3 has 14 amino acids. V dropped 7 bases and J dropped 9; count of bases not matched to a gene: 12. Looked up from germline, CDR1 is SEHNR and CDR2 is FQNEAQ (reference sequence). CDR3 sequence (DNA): TGTGCCAGCACAGTGAGCGGGGATTCTCCTGAGCAGTTCTTC. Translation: CASTVSGDSPEQFF.

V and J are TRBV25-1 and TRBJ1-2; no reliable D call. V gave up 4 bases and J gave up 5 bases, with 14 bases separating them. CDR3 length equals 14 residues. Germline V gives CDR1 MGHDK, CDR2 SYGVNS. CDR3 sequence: CASSVGLGRYGYTF. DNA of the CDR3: TGTGCCAGCAGTGTGGGTCTCGGACGGTATGGCTACACCTTC.

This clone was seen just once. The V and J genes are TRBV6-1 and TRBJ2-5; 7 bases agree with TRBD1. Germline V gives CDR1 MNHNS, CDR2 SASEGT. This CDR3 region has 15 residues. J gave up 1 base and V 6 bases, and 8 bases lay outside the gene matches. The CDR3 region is CASRGTASPQETQYF. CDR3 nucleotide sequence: TGTGCCAGCAGGGGGACAGCATCCCCCCAAGAGACCCAGTACTTC.

This CDR3 reads CASSWSIVAEAFF. The CDR3 bases are TGTGCCAGTAGTTGGTCCATTGTGGCTGAAGCTTTCTTT. The chain combines TRBV19 with TRBJ1-1; no clear D. This CDR3 spans 13 amino acids. Germline CDR1 reads LNHDA; CDR2 reads SQIVND (reference sequence). Trimming shortened V by 5 bases and J by 6 bases, and 13 bases separated the two germline ends.

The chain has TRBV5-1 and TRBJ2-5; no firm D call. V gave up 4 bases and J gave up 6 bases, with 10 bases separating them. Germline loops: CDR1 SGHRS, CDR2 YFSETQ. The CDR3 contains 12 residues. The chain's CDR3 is CASSASQKTQYF. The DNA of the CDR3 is TGCGCCAGCAGCGCGTCTCAAAAGACCCAGTACTTC. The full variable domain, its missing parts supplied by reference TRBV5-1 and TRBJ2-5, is KAGVTQTPRYLIKTRGQQVTLSCSPISGHRSVSWYQQTPGQGLQFLFEYFSETQRNKGNFPGRFSGRQFSNSRSEMNVSTLELGDSALYLCASSASQKTQYFGPGTRLLVL.

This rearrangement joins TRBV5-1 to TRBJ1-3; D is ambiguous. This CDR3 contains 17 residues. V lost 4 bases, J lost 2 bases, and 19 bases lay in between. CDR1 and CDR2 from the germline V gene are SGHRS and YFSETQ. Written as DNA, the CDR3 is TGCGCCAGCAGCCTAGCCCCGACGGCTGCTGCTGGAAACACCATATATTTT. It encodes CASSLAPTAAAGNTIYF.

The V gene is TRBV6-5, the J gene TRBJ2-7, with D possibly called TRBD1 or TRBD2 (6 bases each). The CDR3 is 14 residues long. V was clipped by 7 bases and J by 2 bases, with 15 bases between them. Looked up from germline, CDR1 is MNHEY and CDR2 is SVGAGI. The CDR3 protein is CASTQGGGTYEQYF. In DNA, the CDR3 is TGTGCCAGCACCCAAGGAGGGGGAACCTACGAGCAGTACTTC.